This T cell receptor (beta chain) was profiled in a study of identical twins. Study outcomes and limitations: Beta out-of-frame sequences displayed a weaker excess of sharing between twins.

This clonotype was counted ten times or more. Its target is unknown. V lost 0 bases, J lost 5 bases, and 10 bases stayed unmatched. Germline V gene data show CDR1 as LGHNA and CDR2 as YNFKEQ. The CDR3 covers 17 residues. TCRdb itself ran the 5' RACE reads through MiXCR, one entry per CDR3 protein. The profile shows about 790,000 distinct CDR3 sequences, 15% to 20% of them singletons. This sample was also put to use in a study of T cells expressing NK-cell markers.

Sequencing was performed on PBMCs. This chain connects TRBV4-2 to TRBJ2-4; the match to TRBD2 covers 7 bases. The clonotype was recovered from a woman between 18 and 29 years old in good health. The DNA of the CDR3 is TGTGCCAGCAGCCAAGATTTGAGACTAGCCGGCCAAAACATTCAGTACTTC. Translating gives CASSQDLRLAGQNIQYF.